This T cell receptor beta chain was identified in a study of T-cell reconstitution after alpha-beta-depleted transplantation in children (dated by TCRdb to 2016 to 2018). Looking at the study overall: The study quantitatively tracked T-cell immune reconstitution after TCRalphabeta/CD19-depleted allogeneic hematopoietic cell transplantation in children using TCR repertoire profiling.

Trimmed from V: 0 bases; trimmed from J: 4 bases; junction bases lacking a gene match: 5. From cysteine to phenylalanine, the CDR3 is 15 amino acids long. The retained sequence is limited to the CDR3, 45 bases, with the frame set at the first base. CDR1 and CDR2 are read off the germline V gene (reference sequence) as DFQATT and SNEGSKA. Library preparation used PCR. Sequencing was performed on an Illumina HiSeq 2500. Molecular barcoding was employed in the preparation of TCR libraries, with unique molecular identifiers being used to normalize TCRbeta repertoire quantification. TCRdb trimmed public reads at Q25 via fastp, called clones via MiXCR and kept in-frame beta chains. Rows with a matching CDR3 protein are joined into one entry that keeps the most common DNA and genes. Within this sample are about 610,000 distinct CDR3 sequences, with more than 9% of them counted one time only. The ten top clones hold approximately 4.1% of the sample.

As concerns this clonotype: Which antigen it targets is not known. Base qualities are not recorded, but no much larger clone differs from it by a single base.

The sequence is built from TRBV20-1 and TRBJ2-3; 9 of the junction bases match TRBD2. The sequence was collected from a human donor who donated a stem cell graft to a child with acute myeloid leukemia. Here the sequenced sample was PBMCs from the stem cell graft donor, taken from the stem cell graft. The nucleotide sequence reads TGCAGTGCTAGAGATCTACTAGCGGGCGCAGATACGCAGTATTTT. This encodes CSARDLLAGADTQYF.